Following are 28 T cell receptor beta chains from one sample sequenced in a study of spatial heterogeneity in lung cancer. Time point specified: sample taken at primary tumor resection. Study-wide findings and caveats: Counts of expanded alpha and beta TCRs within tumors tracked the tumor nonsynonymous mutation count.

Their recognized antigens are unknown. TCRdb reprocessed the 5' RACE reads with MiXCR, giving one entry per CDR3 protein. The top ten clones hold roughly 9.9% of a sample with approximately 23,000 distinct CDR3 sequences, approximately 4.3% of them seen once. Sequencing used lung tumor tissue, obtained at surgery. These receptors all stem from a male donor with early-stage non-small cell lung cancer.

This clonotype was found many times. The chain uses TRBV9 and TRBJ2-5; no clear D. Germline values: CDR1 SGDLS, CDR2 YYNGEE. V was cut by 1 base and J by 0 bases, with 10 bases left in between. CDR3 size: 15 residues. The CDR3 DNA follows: TGTGCCAGCAGCGTAAGGCCTGGCTACCAAGAGACCCAGTACTTC. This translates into CASSVRPGYQETQYF.

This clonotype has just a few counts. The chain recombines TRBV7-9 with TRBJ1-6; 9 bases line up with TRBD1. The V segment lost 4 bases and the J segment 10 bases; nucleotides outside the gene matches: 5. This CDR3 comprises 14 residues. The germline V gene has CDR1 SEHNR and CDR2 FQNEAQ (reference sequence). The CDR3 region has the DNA TGTGCCAGCAGCTCTCCGGGACAGGGCTCACCCCTCCACTTT. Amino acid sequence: CASSSPGQGSPLHF.

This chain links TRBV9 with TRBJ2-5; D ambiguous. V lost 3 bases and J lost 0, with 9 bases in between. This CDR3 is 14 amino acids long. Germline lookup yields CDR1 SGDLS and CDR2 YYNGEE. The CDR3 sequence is CASSAGHNQETQYF. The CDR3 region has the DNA TGTGCCAGCAGCGCCGGCCACAACCAAGAGACCCAGTACTTC.

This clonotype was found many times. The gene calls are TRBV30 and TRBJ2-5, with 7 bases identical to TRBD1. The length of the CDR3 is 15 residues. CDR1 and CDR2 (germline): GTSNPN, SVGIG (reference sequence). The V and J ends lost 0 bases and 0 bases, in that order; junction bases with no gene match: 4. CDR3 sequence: CAWSVQGRHQETQYF. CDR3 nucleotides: TGTGCCTGGAGTGTACAGGGGCGCCACCAAGAGACCCAGTACTTC.

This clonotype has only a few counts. The CDR3 sequence is CASSTRINQPQHF. The CDR3 nucleotides read TGTGCCAGCAGTACCCGGATAAATCAGCCCCAGCATTTT. The chain carries TRBV6-2 or TRBV6-3 and TRBJ1-5; D unclear. The V gene lost 5 bases and the J gene lost 4 bases, with 9 bases spanning the gap. This CDR3 is built from 13 residues. CDR1 is MNHEY and CDR2 is SVGEGT in the germline V gene.

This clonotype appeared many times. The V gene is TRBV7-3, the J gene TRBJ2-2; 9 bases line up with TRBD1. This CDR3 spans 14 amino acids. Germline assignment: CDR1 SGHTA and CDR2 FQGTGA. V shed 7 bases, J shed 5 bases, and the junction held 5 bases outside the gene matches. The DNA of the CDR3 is TGTGCCAGCAAAACAGGACAGGGGACCGGGGAGCTGTTTTTT. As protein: CASKTGQGTGELFF.

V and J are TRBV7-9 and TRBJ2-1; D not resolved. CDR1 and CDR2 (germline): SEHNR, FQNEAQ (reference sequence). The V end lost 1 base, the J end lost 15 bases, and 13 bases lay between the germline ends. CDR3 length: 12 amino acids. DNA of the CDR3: TGTGCCAGCAGCTTAGAGAGACGGGTCGCGTTCTTC. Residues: CASSLERRVAFF. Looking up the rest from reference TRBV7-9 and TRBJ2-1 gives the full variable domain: DTGVSQNPRHKITKRGQNVTFRCDPISEHNRLYWYRQTLGQGPEFLTYFQNEAQLEKSRLLSDRFSAERPKGSFSTLEIQRTEQGDSAMYLCASSLERRVAFFGPGTRLTVL.

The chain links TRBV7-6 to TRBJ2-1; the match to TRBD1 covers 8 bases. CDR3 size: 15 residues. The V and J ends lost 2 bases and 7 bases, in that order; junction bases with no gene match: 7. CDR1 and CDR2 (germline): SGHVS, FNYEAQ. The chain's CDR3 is CASSLTGQGPNEQFF. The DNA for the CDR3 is TGTGCCAGCAGCTTAACAGGACAGGGCCCGAATGAGCAGTTCTTC.

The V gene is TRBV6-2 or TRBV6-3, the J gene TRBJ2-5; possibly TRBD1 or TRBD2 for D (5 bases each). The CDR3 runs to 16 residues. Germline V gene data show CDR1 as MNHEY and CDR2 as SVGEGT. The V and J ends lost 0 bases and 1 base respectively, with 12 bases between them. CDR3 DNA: TGTGCCAGCAGTTACTCGCCCCGGGGCCTCCAAGAGACCCAGTACTTC. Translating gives CASSYSPRGLQETQYF.

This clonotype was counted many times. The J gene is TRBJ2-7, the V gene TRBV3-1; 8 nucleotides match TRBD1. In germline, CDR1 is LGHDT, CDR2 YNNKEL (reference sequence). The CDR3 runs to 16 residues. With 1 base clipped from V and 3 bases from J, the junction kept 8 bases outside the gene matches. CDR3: CASSQGSGTGNYEQYF. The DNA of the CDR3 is TGTGCCAGCAGCCAAGGGTCCGGGACAGGTAACTACGAGCAGTACTTC.

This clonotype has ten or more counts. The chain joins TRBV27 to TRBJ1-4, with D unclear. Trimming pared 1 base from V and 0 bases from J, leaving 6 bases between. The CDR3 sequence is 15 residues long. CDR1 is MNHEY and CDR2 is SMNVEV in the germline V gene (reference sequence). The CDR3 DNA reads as TGTGCCAGCAGTTTATTGGGAGCAACTAATGAAAAACTGTTTTTT. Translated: CASSLLGATNEKLFF.

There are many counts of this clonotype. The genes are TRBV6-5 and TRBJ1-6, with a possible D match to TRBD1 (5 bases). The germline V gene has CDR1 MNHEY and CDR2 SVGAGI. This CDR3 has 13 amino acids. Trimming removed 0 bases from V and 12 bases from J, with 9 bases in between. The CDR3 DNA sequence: TGTGCCAGCAGTTACTCGACAGTCGGACCCCTCCACTTT. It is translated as CASSYSTVGPLHF.

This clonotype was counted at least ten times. DNA for the CDR3: TGTGCCAGCAGGACCCCCCCGGGACAGGGCGAGGGCTATGGCTACACCTTC. The encoded protein is CASRTPPGQGEGYGYTF. V gene TRBV27 combines with J gene TRBJ1-2; 9 nucleotides match TRBD1. Germline V gene data show CDR1 as MNHEY and CDR2 as SMNVEV (reference sequence). The J segment lost 4 bases and the V segment lost 6 bases, leaving 15 bases of the junction unmatched. The CDR3 has 17 residues.

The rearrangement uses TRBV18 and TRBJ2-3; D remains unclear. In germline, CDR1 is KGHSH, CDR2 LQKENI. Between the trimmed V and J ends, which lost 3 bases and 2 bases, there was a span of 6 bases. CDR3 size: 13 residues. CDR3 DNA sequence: TGTGCCAGCTCACCCGGTTACACAGATACGCAGTATTTT. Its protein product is CASSPGYTDTQYF.

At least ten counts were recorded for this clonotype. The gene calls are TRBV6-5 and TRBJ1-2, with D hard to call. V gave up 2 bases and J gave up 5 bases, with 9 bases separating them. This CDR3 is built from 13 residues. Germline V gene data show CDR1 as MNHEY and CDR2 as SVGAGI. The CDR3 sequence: CASSYRVHYGYTF. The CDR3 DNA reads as TGTGCCAGCAGTTACCGGGTTCATTATGGCTACACCTTC.

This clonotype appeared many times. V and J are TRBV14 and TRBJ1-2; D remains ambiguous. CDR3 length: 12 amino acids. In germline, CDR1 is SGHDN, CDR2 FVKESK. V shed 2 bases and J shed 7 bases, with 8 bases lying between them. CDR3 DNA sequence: TGTGCCAGCAGCCAACGCGGCCGTGGCTACACCTTC. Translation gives CASSQRGRGYTF.

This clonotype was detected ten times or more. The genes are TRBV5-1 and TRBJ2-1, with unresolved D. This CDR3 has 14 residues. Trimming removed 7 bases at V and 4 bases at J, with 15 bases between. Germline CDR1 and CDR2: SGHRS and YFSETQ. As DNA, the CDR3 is TGCGCCAGCCGGAGCGCCGAAACTTACAATGAGCAGTTCTTC. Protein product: CASRSAETYNEQFF. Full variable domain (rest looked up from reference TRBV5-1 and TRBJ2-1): KAGVTQTPRYLIKTRGQQVTLSCSPISGHRSVSWYQQTPGQGLQFLFEYFSETQRNKGNFPGRFSGRQFSNSRSEMNVSTLELGDSALYLCASRSAETYNEQFFGPGTRLTVL.

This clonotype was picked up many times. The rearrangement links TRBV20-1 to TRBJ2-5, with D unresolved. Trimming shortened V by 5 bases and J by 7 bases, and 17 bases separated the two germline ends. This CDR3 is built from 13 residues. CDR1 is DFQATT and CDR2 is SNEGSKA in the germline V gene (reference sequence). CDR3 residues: CSARAFPGGTQYF. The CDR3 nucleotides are TGCAGTGCTCGGGCCTTCCCCGGCGGGACCCAGTACTTC.

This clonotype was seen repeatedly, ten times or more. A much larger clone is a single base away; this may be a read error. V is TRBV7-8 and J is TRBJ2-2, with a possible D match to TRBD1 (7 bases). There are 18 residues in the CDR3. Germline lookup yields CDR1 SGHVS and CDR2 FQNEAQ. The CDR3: CASSPLQGTSSNTGKLFF. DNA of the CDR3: TGTGCCAGCAGCCCTTTACAGGGGACTTCTTCGAACACCGGGAAGCTGTTTTTT.

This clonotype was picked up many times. The CDR3 protein is CATRDRTDTQYF. The CDR3 region has the DNA TGTGCCACCAGGGACAGAACAGATACGCAGTATTTT. This rearrangement joins TRBV24-1 to TRBJ2-3; maybe TRBD1 (6 bases). Trimming left V 7 bases short and J 3 bases short, with 7 bases between. This CDR3 comprises 12 residues. Per the germline V gene, CDR1 is KGHDR and CDR2 is SFDVKD.

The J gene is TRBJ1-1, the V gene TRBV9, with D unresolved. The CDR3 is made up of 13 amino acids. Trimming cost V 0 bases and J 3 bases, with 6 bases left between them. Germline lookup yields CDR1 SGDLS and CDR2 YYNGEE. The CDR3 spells CASSVERDTEAFF. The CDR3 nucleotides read TGTGCCAGCAGCGTAGAAAGGGACACTGAAGCTTTCTTT.

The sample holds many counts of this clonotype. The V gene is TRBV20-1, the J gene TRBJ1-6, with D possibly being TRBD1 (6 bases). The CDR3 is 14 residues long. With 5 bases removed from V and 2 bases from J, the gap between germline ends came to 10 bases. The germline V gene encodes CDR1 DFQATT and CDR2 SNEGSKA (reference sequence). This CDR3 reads CSAHRETYNSPLHF. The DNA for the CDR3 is TGCAGTGCTCACAGGGAAACCTATAATTCACCCCTCCACTTT.

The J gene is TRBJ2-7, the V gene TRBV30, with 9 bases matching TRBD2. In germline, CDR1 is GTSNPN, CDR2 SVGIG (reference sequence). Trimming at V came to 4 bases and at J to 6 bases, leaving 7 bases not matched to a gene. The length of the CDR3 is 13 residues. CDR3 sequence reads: CAWNGGRVIEQYF. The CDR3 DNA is TGTGCCTGGAATGGCGGGAGGGTCATCGAGCAGTACTTC. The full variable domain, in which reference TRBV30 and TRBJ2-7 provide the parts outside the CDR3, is SQTIHQWPATLVQPVGSPLSLECTVEGTSNPNLYWYRQAAGRGLQLLFYSVGIGQISSEVPQNLSASRPQDRQFILSSKKLLLSDSGFYLCAWNGGRVIEQYFGPGTRLTVT.

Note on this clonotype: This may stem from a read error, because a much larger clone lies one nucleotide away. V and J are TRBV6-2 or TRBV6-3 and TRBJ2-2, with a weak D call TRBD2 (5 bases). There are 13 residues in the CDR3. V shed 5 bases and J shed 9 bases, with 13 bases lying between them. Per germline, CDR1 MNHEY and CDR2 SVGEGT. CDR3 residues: CASSRTEARELFF. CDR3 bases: TGTGCCAGCAGTCGTACGGAGGCCCGGGAGCTGTTTTTT.

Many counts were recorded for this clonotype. CDR3 sequence (DNA): TGTGCCAGCAGCTTCAAGGGACTAGCGGGAGGGCCGGGGCCAGATACGCAGTATTTT. Translated, it gives CASSFKGLAGGPGPDTQYF. The J gene is TRBJ2-3, the V gene TRBV5-4; 16 positions agree with TRBD2. The CDR3 is 19 residues long. V was clipped by 2 bases and J by 4 bases; unmatched bases: 10. CDR1 SGHNT and CDR2 YYREEE come from the germline V gene (reference sequence). The full variable domain, in which reference TRBV5-4 and TRBJ2-3 provide the parts outside the CDR3, is ETGVTQSPTHLIKTRGQQVTLRCSSQSGHNTVSWYQQALGQGPQFIFQYYREEENGRGNFPPRFSGLQFPNYSSELNVNALELDDSALYLCASSFKGLAGGPGPDTQYFGPGTRLTVL.

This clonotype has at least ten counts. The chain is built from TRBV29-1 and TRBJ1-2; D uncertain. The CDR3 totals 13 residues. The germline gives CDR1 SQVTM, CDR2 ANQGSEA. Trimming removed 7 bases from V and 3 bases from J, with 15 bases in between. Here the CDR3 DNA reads TGCAGCGCTAGCACCTACCAGCACTATGGCTACACCTTC. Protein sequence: CSASTYQHYGYTF. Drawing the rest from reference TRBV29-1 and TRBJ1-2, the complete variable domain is SAVISQKPSRDICQRGTSLTIQCQVDSQVTMMFWYRQQPGQSLTLIATANQGSEATYESGFVIDKFPISRPNLTFSTLTVSNMSPEDSSIYLCSASTYQHYGYTFGSGTRLTVV.

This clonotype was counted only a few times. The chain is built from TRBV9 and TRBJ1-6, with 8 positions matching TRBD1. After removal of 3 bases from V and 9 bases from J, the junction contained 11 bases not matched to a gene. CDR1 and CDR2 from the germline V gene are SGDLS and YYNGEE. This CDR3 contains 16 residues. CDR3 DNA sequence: TGTGCCAGCAGCGCCAAAACAACAGGGGGAGGTTCACCCCTCCACTTT. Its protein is CASSAKTTGGGSPLHF. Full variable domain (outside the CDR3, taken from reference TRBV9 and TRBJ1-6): DSGVTQTPKHLITATGQRVTLRCSPRSGDLSVYWYQQSLDQGLQFLIQYYNGEERAKGNILERFSAQQFPDLHSELNLSSLELGDSALYFCASSAKTTGGGSPLHFGNGTRLTVT.

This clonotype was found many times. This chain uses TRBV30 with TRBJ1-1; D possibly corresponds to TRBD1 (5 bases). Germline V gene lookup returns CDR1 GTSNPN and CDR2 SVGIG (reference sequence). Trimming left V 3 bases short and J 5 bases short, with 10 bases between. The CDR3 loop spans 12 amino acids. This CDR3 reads CAWRRGLTEAFF. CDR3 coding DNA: TGTGCCTGGAGGCGGGGGTTAACTGAAGCTTTCTTT.